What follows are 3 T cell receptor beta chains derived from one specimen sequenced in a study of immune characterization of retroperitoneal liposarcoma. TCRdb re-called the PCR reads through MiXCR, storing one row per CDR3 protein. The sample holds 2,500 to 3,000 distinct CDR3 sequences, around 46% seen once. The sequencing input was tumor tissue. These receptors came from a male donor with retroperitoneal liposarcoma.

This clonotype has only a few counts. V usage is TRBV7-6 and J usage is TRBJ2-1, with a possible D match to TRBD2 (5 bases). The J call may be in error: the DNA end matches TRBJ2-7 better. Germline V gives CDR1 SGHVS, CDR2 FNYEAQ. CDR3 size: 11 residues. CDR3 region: CASSSGNEQYF. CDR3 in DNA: TGTGCCAGCAGCTCGGGGAATGAGCAGTACTTC.

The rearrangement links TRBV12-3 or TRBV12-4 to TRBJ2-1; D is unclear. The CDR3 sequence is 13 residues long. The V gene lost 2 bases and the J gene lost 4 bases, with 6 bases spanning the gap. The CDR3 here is CASSLSTYNEQFF. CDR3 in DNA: TGTGCCAGCAGTTTAAGTACGTACAATGAGCAGTTCTTC.

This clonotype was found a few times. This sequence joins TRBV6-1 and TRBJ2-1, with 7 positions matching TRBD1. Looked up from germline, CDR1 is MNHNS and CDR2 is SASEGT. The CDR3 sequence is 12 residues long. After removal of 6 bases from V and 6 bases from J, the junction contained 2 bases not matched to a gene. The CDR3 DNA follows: TGTGCCAGCAGGGACAGGTTCAATGAGCAGTTCTTC. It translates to CASRDRFNEQFF.